The table lists the clone carrying this TCR beta chain with a few counts. Its specificity is unknown. This entry is derived from a study of T-cell reconstitution after alpha-beta-depleted transplantation in children. Overall study findings and caveats: Roughly two months post-transplant, alpha-beta T cells reportedly originated from several hundred graft clones that had expanded. At day 60, the high TCRbeta diversity found in some patients originated from recipient T cells and thymic progenitors that had survived.

The germline V and J ends were trimmed by 4 bases and 6 bases, with 12 bases remaining between them. The CDR3 loop spans 13 amino acids. Preparation of the TCRbeta library involved a method that used unique molecular identifiers. One entry per CDR3 protein results from TCRdb running MiXCR on the PCR reads. The sample gives some 200,000 distinct CDR3 sequences, 7.5% to 9.5% of which show up once; under 40% is in the top ten. This sequence originates from a male patient aged 2 to 10 who had a stem cell transplant for acute myeloid leukemia, so the T cells may come from the graft donor. The chain recombines TRBV12-3 or TRBV12-4 with TRBJ1-1; the D gene is possibly TRBD1 (5 bases). Source: PBMCs, mostly from graft donor cells, taken 360 days after TCRalphabeta/CD19-depleted stem cell transplant. CDR3 DNA: TGTGCCAGCAGTTCAAAGGGGACCGCTGAAGCTTTCTTT. Protein product: CASSSKGTAEAFF.